This T cell receptor beta chain was found in a study of shared clonotypes between healthy human individuals. The CDR3 has 15 residues. The germline V and J ends were trimmed by 0 bases and 0 bases, with 6 bases remaining between them. Looked up from germline, CDR1 is MNHEY and CDR2 is SVGAGI. The data were produced by immunoSEQ multiplex PCR, yet TCRdb's version contains in-frame clones alone and is incomplete. The repertoire holds about 2.4 million clones, with roughly nine tenths as singletons. Input material: naive CD4+ T cells sorted from blood. Indicated subset: CD45RA+ positively selected. The TCR comes from a young man in good health. The chain couples TRBV6-5 to TRBJ2-1; no clear D gene. CDR3 residues: CASSYSKVSYNEQFF. CDR3 coding DNA: TGTGCCAGCAGTTACTCGAAAGTCTCCTACAATGAGCAGTTCTTC.